The entry that follows covers one T cell receptor (beta chain) sequence. The target antigen is unknown. The sample comes from a study of radiotherapy plus CTLA-4 blockade in lung cancer. Across the whole study: For 15% to 20% of patients, objective responses occurred, and roughly 31% had disease control.

TCRdb's copy holds only in-frame clones and misses some; the assay was immunoSEQ multiplex PCR. The table includes 50,000 to 65,000 clones, roughly 80% detected once. This CDR3 spans 15 amino acids. Germline CDR1 and CDR2: SGHNT and YYREEE (reference sequence). Trimming took 4 bases from V and 0 from J; bases not matched to a gene: 6. Notes on the study in general: Early blood T cell clone dynamics reportedly forecast response best, with interferon-beta. In blood, tumor-derived TCR clones expanded after radiotherapy plus ipilimumab.

Ipilimumab-mediated CTLA-4 blockade plus focal radiation was given to patients having chemo-refractory metastatic non-small-cell lung cancer. The chain joins TRBV5-4 to TRBJ2-7; 8 bases match TRBD1. This material consisted of peripheral blood, taken from a patient treated with radiotherapy plus ipilimumab. The origin of this receptor is a human donor with non-small cell lung cancer who had a complete response to radiotherapy plus ipilimumab. In nucleotides, the CDR3 is TGTGCCAGCAGCAGTACAGGGGGTCTCTCCTACGAGCAGTACTTC. This codes for CASSSTGGLSYEQYF.